Listed below are T cell receptor beta chains from one sample, sequenced in a study of chronic HIV infection and antiretroviral therapy. MiXCR, applied by TCRdb to the 5' RACE reads, yields one record per CDR3 protein. The sample yields about 38,000 distinct CDR3 sequences, around 8.7% seen once. The specimen sequenced was peripheral blood. These receptors came from an adult who had HIV and had not received antiretroviral therapy, or was an uninfected healthy control (not recorded which). Both conserved end residues are part of each CDR3. The D gene is left open where the match is weak. The size of a clone is reported for some rows only, either as once, few or many, or as a class for expanded clones.

j_call clone_size v_call d_call cdr3_nt cdr3_aa
TRBJ2-7 NA TRBV28 NA TGTGCCAGCAGTTACAGGGCAGGGCAGTACTTC CASSYRAGQYF
TRBJ2-7 NA TRBV2 NA TGTGCCAGCAGTGACAGGGGAGTAACCTACGAGCAGTACTTC CASSDRGVTYEQYF
TRBJ2-7 NA TRBV5-1 NA TGCGCCAGCAGCGTGACAGGAGCCTACGAGCAGTACTTC CASSVTGAYEQYF
TRBJ2-1 many TRBV29-1 NA TGCAGCGTTGAAGGGCGGGGATCCTACAATGAGCAGTTCTTC CSVEGRGSYNEQFF
TRBJ1-1 NA TRBV5-5 NA TGTGCCAGCAGTGCCGACGATGTCACTGAAACTTTCTTT CASSADDVTETFF
TRBJ2-7 many TRBV27 TRBD2 TGTGCCAGCCGTCGCAGCGGGAGAGGTTACGAGCAGTACTTC CASRRSGRGYEQYF
TRBJ2-5 NA TRBV20-1 NA TGCAGTGCTAGAGAGTCCAGCGGGCCGCAAGAGACCCAGTACTTC CSARESSGPQETQYF
TRBJ2-1 NA TRBV7-2 TRBD2 TGTGCCAGCAGCCTGTTAGCGGGAGACGAGCAGTTCTTC CASSLLAGDEQFF
TRBJ1-6 few TRBV2 NA TGTGCCAGCAGTGTGGAAACGGTTCATAATTCACCCCTCCACTTT CASSVETVHNSPLHF
TRBJ1-1 NA TRBV25-1 TRBD1 TGTGCCAGCAGTCCCCTGGGGACAGGGGCGGCGGACACTGAAGCTTTCTTT CASSPLGTGAADTEAFF
TRBJ2-3 many TRBV29-1 TRBD2 TGCAGCGTTGAAACGCACGGGACTAGTTATACGCAGTATTTT CSVETHGTSYTQYF
TRBJ2-5 many TRBV5-1 NA TGCGCCAGTTCCGCCCGGGGACTCCACCAAGAGACCCAGTACTTC CASSARGLHQETQYF
TRBJ1-5 many TRBV9 NA TGTGCCAGCAGCGTAGGTCTTAGCAATCAGCCCCAGCATTTT CASSVGLSNQPQHF
TRBJ1-1 many TRBV12-3/TRBV12-4 NA TGTGCCAGCAGTTTTCAAGGGAGGGAAGCTTTCTTT CASSFQGREAFF
TRBJ1-1 few TRBV5-1 NA TGCGCCAGCAGCTTGGGGCGACGGAACACTGAAGCTTTCTTT CASSLGRRNTEAFF
TRBJ2-3 NA TRBV28 NA TGTGCCAGCAGTTTGCCGGGGTCGGGCACAGATACGCAGTATTTT CASSLPGSGTDTQYF
TRBJ2-6 many TRBV4-2 NA TGTGCCAGCAGCCAAGTGTGGAGGTCCGACCCAAACTCTGGGGCCAACGTCCTGACTTTC CASSQVWRSDPNSGANVLTF
TRBJ2-7 many TRBV28 TRBD2 TGTGCCAGCAGGTGGGCGGGAGTGGAATACGAGCAGTACTTC CASRWAGVEYEQYF
TRBJ2-1 many TRBV7-9 NA TGTGCCAGCAGCTTAGGTCCGGGAGCCAGGGATGAGCAGTTCTTC CASSLGPGARDEQFF
TRBJ2-3 few TRBV29-1 TRBD2 TGCAGCGTTGAAGGAAAGCGGGAGGCAGATACGCAGTATTTT CSVEGKREADTQYF
TRBJ2-7 NA TRBV20-1 NA TGCAGTGCTAGAGATCCCGCCAGGGACTACGAGCAGTACTTC CSARDPARDYEQYF
TRBJ1-4 NA TRBV29-1 NA TGCAGCGTAATGACGAATATTATGGGTGAAAAACTGTTTTTT CSVMTNIMGEKLFF
TRBJ2-5 many TRBV29-1 NA TGCAGCGTTACAGAGGGCCAAGAAGAGACCCAGTACTTC CSVTEGQEETQYF
TRBJ2-5 few TRBV5-1 NA TGCGCCAGCAGCTTGGAACAAGAGACCCAGTACTTC CASSLEQETQYF
TRBJ2-3 many TRBV9 NA TGTGCCAGCAGCGTCAGGGTTAGCACAGATACGCAGTATTTT CASSVRVSTDTQYF
TRBJ2-1 NA TRBV24-1 NA TGTGCCACCAGTGAGCGGACTCGCTCCCAATCCAATGAGCAGTTCTTC CATSERTRSQSNEQFF
TRBJ2-3 NA TRBV29-1 NA TGCAGCGTTGCCGGGGGAGTAGATACGCAGTATTTT CSVAGGVDTQYF
TRBJ2-1 many TRBV9 NA TGTGCCAGCAGCGTCGGGGACTACAATGAGCAGTTCTTC CASSVGDYNEQFF
TRBJ2-1 NA TRBV28 NA TGTGCCAGCACCTCAGGCGGCAGGCCCACATCCTACAATGAGCAGTTCTTC CASTSGGRPTSYNEQFF
TRBJ1-2 NA TRBV27 NA TGTGCCAGCAGCAGGGAGCGGGGGCTGGGTGGCTACACCTTC CASSRERGLGGYTF
TRBJ2-6 many TRBV28 NA TGTGCCAGCAGCCTAATACACCTCTCTGGGGCCAACGTCCTGACTTTC CASSLIHLSGANVLTF
TRBJ2-1 NA TRBV2 NA TGTGCCAGCAGAACTAGCAGAGACAATGAGCAGTTCTTC CASRTSRDNEQFF
TRBJ2-3 few TRBV12-3/TRBV12-4 NA TGTGCCAGCAGTCCCGCACATACAGATACGCAGTATTTT CASSPAHTDTQYF